Below, one T cell receptor (beta chain) is given with its context. Antigen unknown. Profiled with immunoSEQ multiplex PCR; TCRdb holds only in-frame clones, not every one. Of more than 4,500 clones listed, roughly 35% are singletons. The data belong to a study of T cells in localized non-small cell lung cancer. Notes on the study in general: Adjacent lung exhibited a median of about 50 among the 100 most abundant tumor clones. Adjacent uninvolved lung tissue had the highest T cell clonality, exceeding tumor.

Sequences were derived from lung tumor tissue, sampled before any cancer treatment. This receptor was obtained from a male donor older than 55 with stage I squamous cell lung carcinoma.

The CDR3 DNA follows: TGTGCCACCAGTTTTGGACAGGGGAGGGGGACTGAAGCTTTCTTT. Amino acids: CATSFGQGRGTEAFF. The chain has TRBV15 and TRBJ1-1, with 9 bases identical to TRBD1. The CDR3 runs 15 residues. Losses at the gene ends were 6 bases for V and 5 bases for J; bases not matched to a gene: 10. Germline V gene sequence: CDR1 LNHNV, CDR2 YYDKDF (reference sequence).